The present TCR beta chain was sequenced within a study of regulatory T cells in long-lasting Graves disease (dated by TCRdb to the early 2020s). Some background on the complete study: Antithyroid drugs had been taken for less than 3 months by newly diagnosed Graves' disease patients. A total of around 35 samples underwent TCR sequencing, from about 13 patients with persistent Graves' disease and 20 or so patients with newly diagnosed Graves' disease. Persistent Graves' disease patients were compared with newly diagnosed Graves' disease patients by peripheral blood TCR sequencing and RNA sequencing. The study was registered as a clinical trial and conducted in China. The study at large found these results: The small sample size was acknowledged by the authors as a limitation that may reduce accuracy. Persistent patients shared more public clonotypes among themselves (over 2,500) than newly diagnosed patients did (over 950). Only the TCR beta chain was sequenced and analyzed. Compared with newly diagnosed patients, persistent Graves' disease patients had lower TCR Shannon entropy and fewer highly expanded clones, which suggests clonal expansion. The study examined only peripheral blood because the primary lesion, thyroid tissue, could not be accessed. TRBV28, TRBJ1-2 and TRBJ2-5 were preferentially used in persistent disease, while TRBV20-1 and TRBJ2-1 were favored in newly diagnosed disease.

There are 12 amino acids in the CDR3, from cysteine to phenylalanine inclusive. Only the CDR3 portion is preserved as DNA: 36 bases, with reading frame beginning at the first base. Trimming takes 3 bases from V and 11 bases from J, and the germline ends sit 8 bases apart. CDR1 MDHEN and CDR2 SYDVKM are derived from the germline V gene. In the paper's terms, the time point label means: newly diagnosed GD, antithyroid drugs for less than 3 months. For both TCR sequencing and RNA sequencing, RNA was extracted from PBMCs using TRIzol. Graves' disease was diagnosed according to American Thyroid Association guidelines. Patients were recruited from an endocrinology department in Xi'an, China. Each patient gave approximately 8.8 milliliters of peripheral blood, collected in an EDTA anticoagulant tube. Ficoll Paque Plus density gradient separation was used to isolate PBMCs, and no further T cell sorting was done. An Agilent 2100 Bioanalyzer and agarose gel were used to assess RNA quality, and a NanoDrop 2000 was used to measure RNA concentration.

Library method: multiplex PCR. Instrument on record: Illumina HiSeq 4000. TCR beta libraries were built with iRepertoire HTBI primers and Arm-PCR amplification of CDR3 regions. Before sequencing, the PCR products underwent gel purification. As for how the authors treated the data: A total of 62 TRBV and 14 TRBJ segments were identified across samples and were used for gene usage analysis of CDR3 amino acid clonotypes. COPE and FqMerger were used to merge the filtered high-quality paired reads into contigs. Contigs were aligned with BLAST to IMGT TRBV, TRBD and TRBJ reference genes, and CDR3 was defined per IMGT. Highly expanded clones were defined as clonotypes with a frequency above 0.1%. Shannon entropy was used to measure repertoire diversity, and the Gini coefficient was used to measure V-J evenness. A clonotype was considered public if more than one individual shared it. TCRdb's own reprocessing of the public reads used fastp at Q25 and MiXCR and kept productive beta chains. Entries that share a CDR3 protein sequence are merged under the most common genes and DNA. Here the V and J calls rest on TCRdb's processing, not on the authors' analysis. Here the sample has roughly 220,000 distinct CDR3 sequences; around 17% occur a single time. More than 20% of the sample is held by the ten biggest clonotypes.

At least ten counts were recorded for this clonotype. Its antigen target is currently unknown. Per-nucleotide qualities are absent, and no much larger clonotype sits a single base away. The material was peripheral blood mononuclear cells (PBMCs), obtained at new diagnosis, from a patient treated with antithyroid drugs. The chain employs TRBV28 and TRBJ1-6; D gene: possibly TRBD1, on 5 matching bases. The receptor was isolated from a female donor with Graves disease. The DNA sequence is given as TGTGCCAGCAGTTTGAGCAGGGCACCCCTCCACTTT. This codes for CASSLSRAPLHF.